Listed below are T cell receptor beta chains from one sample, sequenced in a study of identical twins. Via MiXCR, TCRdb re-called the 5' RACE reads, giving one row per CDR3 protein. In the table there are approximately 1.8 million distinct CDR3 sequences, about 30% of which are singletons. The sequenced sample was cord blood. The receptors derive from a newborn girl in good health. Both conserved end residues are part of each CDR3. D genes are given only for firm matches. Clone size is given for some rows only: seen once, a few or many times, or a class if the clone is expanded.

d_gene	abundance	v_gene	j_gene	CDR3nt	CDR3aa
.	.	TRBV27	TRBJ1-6	TGTGCCAGCAGCCGACCCGGGGCGCGAAATTCACCCCTCCACTTT	CASSRPGARNSPLHF
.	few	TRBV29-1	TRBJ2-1	TGCAGCGTTTCCCCGGATTACAATGAGCAGTTCTTC	CSVSPDYNEQFF
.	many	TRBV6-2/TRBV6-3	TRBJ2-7	TGTGCCAGCCATTCGACTACACCCTACGAGCAGTACTTC	CASHSTTPYEQYF
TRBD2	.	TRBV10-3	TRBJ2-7	TGTGCCGTCAGTGCGGGACTAGCGGGCTCCTACGAGCAGTACTTC	CAVSAGLAGSYEQYF
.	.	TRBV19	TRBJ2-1	TGTGCCAGTAGTAGGGGAAGGGGTGAGCAGGAGGAGCAGTTCTTC	CASSRGRGEQEEQFF
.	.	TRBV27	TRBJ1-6	TGTGCCAGCAGTTTCGAGCACTCCTATAATTCACCCCTCCACTTT	CASSFEHSYNSPLHF
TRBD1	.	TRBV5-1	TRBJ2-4	TGCGCCAGCAAGGGGTCAACAGGGGGCTCGGCTCAGTACTTC	CASKGSTGGSAQYF
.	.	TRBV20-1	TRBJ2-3	TGCAGTGCTTTCCAGACTAGTCCGGATACGCAGTATTTT	CSAFQTSPDTQYF
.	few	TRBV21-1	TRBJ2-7	TGTGCCAGTGGAGGGGGGGGATTTGACGAGCAGTACTTC	CASGGGGFDEQYF
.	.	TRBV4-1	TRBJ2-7	TGCGCCAGCAGCCTTAGGATCTCCTACGAGCGGTACTTC	CASSLRISYERYF
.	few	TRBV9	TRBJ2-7	TGTGCCAGCAGCGCCACAGGTTGGGACTACGAGCAGTACTTC	CASSATGWDYEQYF
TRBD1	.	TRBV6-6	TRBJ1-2	TGTGCCAGCAGTCGGGACAGGGGAGGGGACTATGGCTACACCTTC	CASSRDRGGDYGYTF